Sequencing of this T cell receptor (beta chain) was carried out in a study of blood T cell repertoires in COVID-19. Germline loops: CDR1 MNHNY, CDR2 SVGAGI (reference sequence). Trimming stripped 2 bases from V and 0 bases from J, with 8 bases between. The CDR3 has 16 amino acids. Repertoires were generated with immunoSEQ multiplex PCR, while TCRdb's copy carries only in-frame clones and drops some. The repertoire holds 70,000 or so clones, around 91% seen once, with 7.5% to 9.5% in the top ten. The material sequenced was peripheral blood. The receptor was isolated from a human donor in a cohort sampled during active COVID-19. The genes are TRBV6-6 and TRBJ1-6; D ambiguous. The CDR3 coding sequence is TGTGCCAGCAGTTACCCGACAAGCTCCTATAATTCACCCCTCCACTTT. It yields the protein CASSYPTSSYNSPLHF.